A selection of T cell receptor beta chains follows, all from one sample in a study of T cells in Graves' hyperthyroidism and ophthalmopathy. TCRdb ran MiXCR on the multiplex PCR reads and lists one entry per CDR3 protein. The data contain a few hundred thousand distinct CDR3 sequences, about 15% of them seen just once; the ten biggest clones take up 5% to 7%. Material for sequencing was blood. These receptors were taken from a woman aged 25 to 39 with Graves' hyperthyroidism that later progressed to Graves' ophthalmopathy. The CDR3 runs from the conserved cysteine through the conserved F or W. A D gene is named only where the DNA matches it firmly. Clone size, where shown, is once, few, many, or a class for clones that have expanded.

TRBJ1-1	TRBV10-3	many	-	CAISEVGGTEAFF	TGTGCCATCAGTGAGGTTGGGGGGACTGAAGCTTTCTTT
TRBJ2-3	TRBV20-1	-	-	CSATRMNTQYF	TGCAGTGCAACCCGAATGAATACGCAGTATTTT
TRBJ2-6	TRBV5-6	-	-	CASMAKSWNSGANVLTF	TGTGCCAGCATGGCGAAGTCATGGAACTCTGGGGCCAACGTCCTGACTTTC
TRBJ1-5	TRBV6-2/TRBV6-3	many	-	CASSSPTGTNQPQHF	TGTGCCAGCAGTTCCCCTACAGGTACCAATCAGCCCCAGCATTTT
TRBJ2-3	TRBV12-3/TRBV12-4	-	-	CASSYPGFGHGTQYF	TGTGCCAGCAGTTATCCCGGGTTCGGACATGGGACGCAGTATTTT
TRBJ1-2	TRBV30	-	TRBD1	CAWMGQRTVSGYTF	TGTGCCTGGATGGGACAGCGAACGGTGTCGGGCTACACCTTC
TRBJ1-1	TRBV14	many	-	CASSLLANTEAFF	TGTGCCAGCAGCCTATTAGCGAACACTGAAGCTTTCTTT
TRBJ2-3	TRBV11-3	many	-	CASSFGGISTDTQYF	TGTGCCAGCAGCTTCGGAGGTATTAGCACAGATACGCAGTATTTT
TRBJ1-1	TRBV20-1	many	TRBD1	CSAKQGSTEAFF	TGCAGTGCTAAACAGGGGTCCACTGAAGCTTTCTTT
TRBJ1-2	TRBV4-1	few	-	CAGRGAEGYTF	TGCGCCGGCAGGGGTGCGGAGGGCTACACCTTC
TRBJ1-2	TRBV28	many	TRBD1	CASSGLVVDRGVGGYTF	TGTGCCAGCAGTGGTTTAGTTGTCGACAGGGGTGTCGGCGGCTACACCTTC
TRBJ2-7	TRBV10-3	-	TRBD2	CAITAGQLTSGRRGEQYF	TGTGCCATCACGGCAGGGCAATTGACTAGCGGGAGGAGGGGTGAGCAGTACTTC
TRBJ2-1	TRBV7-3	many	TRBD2	CASSPGGYFNEQFF	TGTGCCAGCAGCCCGGGGGGGTATTTCAATGAGCAGTTCTTC
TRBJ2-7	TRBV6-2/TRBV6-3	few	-	CASSRLQNEQYF	TGTGCCAGCAGTCGCCTCCAGAACGAGCAGTACTTC
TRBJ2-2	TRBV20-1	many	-	CSASQGSSNTGELFF	TGCAGTGCTAGCCAGGGCTCCTCGAACACCGGGGAGCTGTTTTTT
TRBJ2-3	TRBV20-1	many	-	CSASWGRENTQYF	TGCAGTGCTAGTTGGGGAAGGGAAAATACGCAGTATTTT
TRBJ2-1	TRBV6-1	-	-	CAIRGQPSYNEQFF	TGTGCCATCCGCGGACAGCCCTCCTACAATGAGCAGTTCTTC
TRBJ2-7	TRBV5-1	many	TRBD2	CASSTGTSLYEQYF	TGCGCCAGCAGCACCGGGACTAGTCTCTACGAGCAGTACTTC